This TCR beta chain was recovered during a study of blood T cell repertoires in COVID-19. In this sample, this clone turned up a few times. V lost 1 base and J 10 bases, leaving 10 bases between the germline ends. Germline values: CDR1 SGHDN, CDR2 FVKESK. The length of the CDR3 is 12 residues. As originally analysed: Amplification of reference gene primers provided the estimated nucleated cell counts. The assay was immunoSEQ multiplex PCR, and TCRdb's table has in-frame clones only and misses some. The V and J calls and clone size are taken from that table; D and trimming were inferred from the DNA. The sample lists 25,000 to 35,000 clones; roughly 87% were seen once.

Sequencing used peripheral blood. This rearrangement joins TRBV14 to TRBJ1-2, with D tentatively TRBD1 (5 bases). This TCR derives from a human donor with acute or convalescent COVID-19. The donor label of this sample is uncertain. The CDR3 spells CASSQVGLLYTF. For the CDR3, the DNA is TGTGCCAGCAGCCAAGTGGGGCTTCTCTACACCTTC.